The 4 T cell receptor beta chains given below trace back to one sample, sequenced in a study of CD8+CD57+ T cells in acquired aplastic anemia. An expansion of CD8+CD57+ cells by flow cytometry had been shown in patients chosen for sequencing. The use of genomic DNA as template underpinned the TCR beta VDJ and CDR3 profiling. MiXCR, applied by TCRdb to the reads, yields one record per CDR3 protein. The data show roughly 170,000 distinct CDR3 sequences, 45% to 60% seen once. The sequenced sample was sorted CD4+, CD8+, or CD8+CD57+ T cells (not recorded which) from PBMCs. The receptors derive from a human donor with aplastic anemia.

This clonotype appeared many times. The genes are TRBV12-3 or TRBV12-4 and TRBJ2-7; TRBD1 matches 7 bases. The CDR3 sequence is 14 residues long. J was trimmed by 2 bases and V by 6 bases; bases with no gene match: 7. The CDR3: CASSPGDSPYEQYF. The CDR3 nucleotides are TGTGCCAGCAGCCCAGGGGACAGCCCCTACGAGCAGTACTTC.

On this clonotype itself: A read error may produce the germline difference seen at one junction end. This chain joins TRBV19 and TRBJ2-1, with TRBD2 identical over 9 bases. CDR3 size: 15 residues. The germline V gene encodes CDR1 LNHDA and CDR2 SQIVND (reference sequence). The CDR3 coding sequence is TGTGCCACCTCGTCTAGCGGGATAACCTACAATGGGCAGTTCTTC. Protein: CATSSSGITYNGQFF.

The chain is built from TRBV10-3 and TRBJ2-3; 10 nucleotides match TRBD2. The CDR3 is made up of 14 amino acids. J was trimmed by 3 bases and V by 11 bases; bases with no gene match: 8. CDR1 is ENHRY, CDR2 SYGVKD, per germline. This CDR3 reads CAVTGTSVTDTQYF. DNA of the CDR3: TGTGCCGTCACCGGGACTAGCGTTACAGATACGCAGTATTTT.

The chain employs TRBV25-1 and TRBJ2-5; no definite D call. The J call may not be correct, given that the DNA end is closer to TRBJ2-7. The CDR3 runs to 13 residues. The germline V gene has CDR1 MGHDK and CDR2 SYGVNS. The CDR3 is CASKDPNTYEQYF. The CDR3 DNA reads as TGTGCCAGTAAGGACCCAAACACCTACGAGCAGTACTTC.